A selection of T cell receptor beta chains follows, all from one sample in a study of blood T cell repertoires in COVID-19. TCRdb's table, derived via immunoSEQ multiplex PCR, lists solely in-frame clones and lacks some. The table shows about 220,000 clones, with 82% occurring only once. Specimen: PBMCs or T cells enriched from blood (not recorded which). The receptors were sampled from an older woman who had recovered from COVID-19. Both conserved end residues are part of each CDR3. The D gene is left open where the match is weak. The size field is filled for only some rows; it gives once, few, many or a size class.

v_call	j_call	clone_size	d_call	cdr3_aa	cdr3_nt
TRBV7-2	TRBJ1-2	-	-	CASSLRGGQPYGYTF	TGTGCCAGCAGCCTCCGGGGGGGCCAGCCATATGGCTACACCTTC
TRBV4-1	TRBJ1-2	-	-	CASSQDPGKGYGYTF	TGCGCCAGCAGCCAAGATCCCGGGAAAGGCTATGGCTACACCTTC
TRBV18	TRBJ1-2	once	TRBD1	CASSQQGAQISYGYTF	TGTGCCAGCTCACAACAGGGGGCGCAGATTTCCTATGGCTACACCTTC
TRBV6-5	TRBJ1-2	-	-	CASYPEPSNYGYTF	TGTGCCAGCTATCCAGAACCCTCTAACTATGGCTACACCTTC
TRBV27	TRBJ2-7	-	-	CASSTLNREQYF	TGTGCCAGCAGTACCCTCAACAGGGAGCAGTACTTC
TRBV7-9	TRBJ1-2	-	-	CASSSFGDIGEYDGYTF	TGTGCCAGCAGCTCCTTCGGCGATATCGGGGAATACGATGGCTACACCTTC
TRBV2	TRBJ1-6	-	-	CATRSSYNSPLHF	TGTGCCACGAGGAGCTCCTATAATTCACCCCTCCACTTT
TRBV11-2	TRBJ2-7	-	-	CASSLGGMAGYEQYF	TGTGCCAGCAGCTTAGGCGGGATGGCCGGATACGAGCAGTACTTC
TRBV2	TRBJ1-5	-	TRBD1	CASSKTGDRGNQPQHF	TGTGCCAGCAGCAAAACAGGGGATCGGGGCAATCAGCCCCAGCATTTT
TRBV3-1/TRBV3-2	TRBJ2-1	-	-	CASSSPGEQFF	TGTGCCAGCAGCTCGCCAGGCGAGCAGTTCTTC
TRBV27	TRBJ1-3	-	TRBD1	CASSLSSGTAGNTIYF	TGTGCCAGCAGTTTATCGAGTGGGACAGCTGGAAACACCATATATTTT
TRBV7-9	TRBJ1-4	-	-	CASSPQGTNEKLFF	TGTGCCAGCAGTCCCCAGGGGACGAATGAAAAACTGTTTTTT
TRBV19	TRBJ2-2	-	TRBD2	CAGQAGSKLFF	TGTGCCGGACAAGCGGGATCGAAGCTGTTTTTT
TRBV29-1	TRBJ1-1	once	-	CSVARALEGNTEAFF	TGCAGCGTCGCTCGGGCATTGGAGGGGAACACTGAAGCTTTCTTT
TRBV24-1	TRBJ1-1	few	-	CATRGVNTEAFF	TGTGCAACCAGGGGAGTGAACACTGAAGCTTTCTTT
TRBV5-6	TRBJ2-5	-	TRBD1	CASSLAGTGGIEETQYF	TGTGCCAGCAGCTTGGCAGGGACAGGGGGAATAGAAGAGACCCAGTACTTC
TRBV6-1	TRBJ1-1	-	-	CASSEWAGASMNTEAFF	TGTGCCAGCAGTGAGTGGGCAGGGGCCTCTATGAACACTGAAGCTTTCTTT
TRBV10-1	TRBJ2-7	-	-	CASSDGHRQYEQYF	TGCGCCAGCAGTGATGGACATCGGCAATACGAGCAGTACTTC
TRBV6-5	TRBJ2-3	-	-	CASSYSYQDTDTQYF	TGTGCCAGCAGTTACTCCTACCAGGACACAGATACGCAGTATTTT
TRBV19	TRBJ1-2	-	-	CASSIDGGIGYGYTF	TGTGCCAGTAGTATAGATGGAGGTATCGGCTATGGCTACACCTTC
TRBV12-3/TRBV12-4	TRBJ2-2	-	-	CASSPFGSGELFF	TGTGCCAGCAGTCCCTTCGGGTCCGGGGAGCTGTTTTTT
TRBV5-1	TRBJ1-5	-	-	CASSLMSGRDQPQHF	TGCGCCAGCAGCTTGATGTCGGGGAGGGATCAGCCCCAGCATTTT
TRBV6-1	TRBJ1-1	-	-	CASSEFPGGGITEAFF	TGTGCCAGCAGTGAATTTCCCGGGGGGGGGATCACTGAAGCTTTCTTT
TRBV29-1	TRBJ1-2	-	-	CSVEGGGRRYGYTF	TGCAGCGTTGAAGGAGGAGGAAGACGCTATGGCTACACCTTC
TRBV5-1	TRBJ2-5	-	TRBD1	CASLYLGQGGETQYF	TGCGCCAGCCTATATTTAGGACAGGGGGGCGAGACCCAGTACTTC
TRBV10-3	TRBJ2-7	-	-	CATREGGGSYEQYF	TGTGCCACCCGAGAGGGGGGAGGGAGCTACGAGCAGTACTTC